The sequence of this T cell receptor (beta chain) was determined in a study of CD4 T cells in relation to SARS-CoV-2 and coronaviruses. The CDR3 sequence is 12 residues long. In germline, CDR1 is LNHDA, CDR2 SQIVND (reference sequence). Trimming took off 3 bases at V and 8 bases at J, with 10 bases between the two ends. The assay was immunoSEQ multiplex PCR, and TCRdb's table has in-frame clones only and misses some. The sample includes tens of thousands of clones, approximately 87% of them seen just once. This clonotype was obtained from an adult with COVID-19. Sequences were obtained from memory CD4+ T cells from PBMCs. The chain couples TRBV19 to TRBJ1-1; D gene unclear. The CDR3: CASSILGTEAFF. For the CDR3, the DNA is TGTGCCAGTAGTATCCTCGGAACAGAAGCTTTCTTT. Filled out from reference TRBV19 and TRBJ1-1, the complete variable domain reads DGGITQSPKYLFRKEGQNVTLSCEQNLNHDAMYWYRQDPGQGLRLIYYSQIVNDFQKGDIAEGYSVSREKKESFPLTVTSAQKNPTAFYLCASSILGTEAFFGQGTRLTVV.